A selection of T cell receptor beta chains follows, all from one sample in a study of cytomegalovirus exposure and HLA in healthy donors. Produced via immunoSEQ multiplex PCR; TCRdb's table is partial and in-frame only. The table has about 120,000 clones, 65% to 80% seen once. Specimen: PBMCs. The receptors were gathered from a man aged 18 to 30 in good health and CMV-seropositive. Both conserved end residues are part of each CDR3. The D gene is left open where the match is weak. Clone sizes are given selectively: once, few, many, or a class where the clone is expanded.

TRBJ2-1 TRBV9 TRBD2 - CASSEAGLIYNEQFF TGTGCCAGCAGCGAAGCGGGACTGATATACAATGAGCAGTTCTTC
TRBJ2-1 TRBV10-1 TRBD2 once CASSDAGGHNEQFF TGCGCCAGCAGTGATGCGGGGGGCCACAATGAGCAGTTCTTC
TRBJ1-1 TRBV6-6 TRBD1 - CASSYSGQMNTEAFF TGTGCCAGCAGTTATTCGGGACAGATGAACACTGAAGCTTTCTTT
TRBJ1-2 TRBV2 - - CASRELNSYGYTF TGTGCCAGCAGAGAACTGAACTCCTATGGCTACACCTTC
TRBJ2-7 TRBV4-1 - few CASSQESGVPYEQYF TGCGCCAGCAGCCAAGAATCTGGAGTCCCCTACGAGCAGTACTTC
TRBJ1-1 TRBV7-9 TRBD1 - CASSLVGTGGGEAFF TGTGCCAGCAGCTTAGTTGGGACAGGGGGAGGAGAAGCTTTCTTT
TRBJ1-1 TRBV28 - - CASSFPSGERGTEAFF TGTGCCAGCAGTTTTCCGTCAGGGGAGCGGGGCACTGAAGCTTTCTTT
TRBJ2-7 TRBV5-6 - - CASSLAVYEQYF TGTGCCAGCAGCTTGGCCGTCTACGAGCAGTACTTC
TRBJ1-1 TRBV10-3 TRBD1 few CATRTGETEAFF TGTGCCACCCGGACAGGGGAAACTGAAGCTTTCTTT
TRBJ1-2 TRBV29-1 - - CSAGDDWGGYTF TGCAGCGCAGGGGACGACTGGGGTGGCTACACCTTC
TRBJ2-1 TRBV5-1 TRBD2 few CASSLGGGLYNEQFF TGCGCCAGCAGCTTGGGCGGGGGGCTCTACAATGAGCAGTTCTTC
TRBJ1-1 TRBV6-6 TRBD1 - CASSGAGGTNTEAFF TGTGCCAGCAGCGGGGCAGGGGGCACCAACACTGAAGCTTTCTTT
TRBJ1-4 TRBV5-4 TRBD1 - CASSRRQGQEKLFF TGTGCCAGCAGCCGGCGACAGGGGCAAGAAAAACTGTTTTTT
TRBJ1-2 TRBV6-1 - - CASSYGPNYGYTF TGTGCCAGCAGCTATGGGCCTAACTATGGCTACACCTTC
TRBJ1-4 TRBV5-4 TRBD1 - CASSRQGSGTNEKLFF TGTGCCAGCAGCAGACAGGGAAGTGGCACTAATGAAAAACTGTTTTTT
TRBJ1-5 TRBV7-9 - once CASSLTALTLDGNQPQHF TGTGCCAGCAGCTTAACCGCCCTAACACTTGACGGGAATCAGCCCCAGCATTTT
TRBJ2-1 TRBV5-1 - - CASSMQGNEQFF TGCGCCAGCAGCATGCAGGGGAATGAGCAGTTCTTC
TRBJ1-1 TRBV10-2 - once CASNMGGIEAFF TGCGCCAGCAATATGGGGGGTATTGAAGCTTTCTTT
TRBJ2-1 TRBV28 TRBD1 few CASSYTGGDYYNEQFF TGTGCCAGCAGCTACACAGGGGGCGACTACTACAATGAGCAGTTCTTC
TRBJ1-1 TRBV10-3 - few CAISETTDMNTEAFF TGTGCCATCAGTGAGACGACAGACATGAACACTGAAGCTTTCTTT
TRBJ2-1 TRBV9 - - CASSVGRGRWNEQFF TGTGCCAGCAGCGTGGGGCGGGGAAGGTGGAATGAGCAGTTCTTC
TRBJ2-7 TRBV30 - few CAWSVHSAYEQYF TGTGCCTGGAGTGTACACAGTGCCTACGAGCAGTACTTC
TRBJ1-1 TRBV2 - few CASSASVPKAEAFF TGTGCCAGCAGCGCGAGCGTACCTAAGGCTGAAGCTTTCTTT
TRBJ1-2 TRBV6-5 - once CASRPTGSNYGYTF TGTGCCAGCAGACCGACCGGGTCTAACTATGGCTACACCTTC
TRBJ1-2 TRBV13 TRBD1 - CASSSAIGQAFDYGYTF TGTGCCAGCAGCTCTGCGATAGGACAGGCGTTTGACTATGGCTACACCTTC
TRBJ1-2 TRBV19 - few CASSIDGIDYGYTF TGTGCCAGTAGTATAGACGGGATCGACTATGGCTACACCTTC
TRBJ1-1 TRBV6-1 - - CASSERGVLNTEAFF TGTGCCAGCAGTGAAAGGGGCGTATTGAACACTGAAGCTTTCTTT
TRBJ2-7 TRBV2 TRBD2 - CASSDLAGEAYEQYF TGTGCCAGCAGTGATCTAGCGGGAGAGGCCTACGAGCAGTACTTC
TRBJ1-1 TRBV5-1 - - CASSLLTGMNTEAFF TGCGCCAGCAGCTTGCTGACGGGAATGAACACTGAAGCTTTCTTT
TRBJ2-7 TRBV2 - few CASSEIFEQYF TGTGCCAGCAGTGAAATCTTCGAGCAGTACTTC
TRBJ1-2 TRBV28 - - CASSLGGVYGYTF TGTGCCAGCAGTTTGGGAGGGGTCTATGGCTACACCTTC
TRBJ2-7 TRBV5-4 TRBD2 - CASSPSGSKSSYEQYF TGTGCCAGCAGCCCTAGCGGGAGCAAGAGCTCCTACGAGCAGTACTTC
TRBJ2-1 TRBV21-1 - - CASSKVKGTDCNEQFF TGTGCCAGCAGCAAAGTAAAGGGGACAGACTGCAATGAGCAGTTCTTC
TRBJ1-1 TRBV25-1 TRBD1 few CASSDRGRGTEAFF TGTGCCAGCAGTGACAGGGGGCGAGGAACTGAAGCTTTCTTT
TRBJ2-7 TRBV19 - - CASSIQGPNEQYF TGTGCCAGTAGTATACAGGGGCCCAACGAGCAGTACTTC
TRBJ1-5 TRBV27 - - CASRPGVSNQPQHF TGTGCCAGCAGGCCGGGGGTTAGCAATCAGCCCCAGCATTTT
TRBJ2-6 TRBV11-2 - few CASSLPDRYANGLTF TGTGCCAGCAGCTTACCCGACAGGTATGCCAACGGCCTGACTTTC
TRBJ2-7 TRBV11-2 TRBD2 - CASRIAGDHEQYF TGTGCCAGCAGAATCGCGGGGGACCACGAGCAGTACTTC
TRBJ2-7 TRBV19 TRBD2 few CASSTRTRLYEQYF TGTGCCAGTAGTACCCGGACTAGACTTTACGAGCAGTACTTC
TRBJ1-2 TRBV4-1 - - CASSQVGAGNYGYTF TGCGCCAGCAGCCAGGTTGGGGCGGGAAACTATGGCTACACCTTC
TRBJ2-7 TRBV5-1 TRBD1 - CASSLEGQGYEQYF TGCGCCAGCAGCTTGGAGGGACAGGGATACGAGCAGTACTTC
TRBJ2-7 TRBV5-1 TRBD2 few CASREGVAGVYEQYF TGCGCCAGCAGGGAGGGGGTAGCGGGAGTGTACGAGCAGTACTTC
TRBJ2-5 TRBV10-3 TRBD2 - CAIAGAAGETQYF TGTGCCATCGCGGGAGCCGCCGGGGAGACCCAGTACTTC
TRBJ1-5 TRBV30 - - CAWSGHFNQPQHF TGTGCCTGGAGTGGGCATTTCAATCAGCCCCAGCATTTT
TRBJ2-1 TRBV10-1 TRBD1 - CASSDHRDRTGNEQFF TGCGCCAGCAGTGACCACCGGGACAGGACTGGCAATGAGCAGTTCTTC
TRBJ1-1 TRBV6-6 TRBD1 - CASTYDGQGTAAFF TGTGCCAGCACTTACGACGGACAGGGGACGGCAGCTTTCTTT
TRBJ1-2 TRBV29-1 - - CSVAPPGGGYTF TGCAGCGTTGCACCCCCCGGGGGTGGCTACACCTTC